This T cell receptor (beta chain) was found in a study of CD8 T cells in ankylosing spondylitis. Study-wide results and limits: Reports say disease-linked clones showed up significantly more in matched ankylosing spondylitis synovial fluid.

CDR1 DFQATT and CDR2 SNEGSKA come from the germline V gene (reference sequence). The CDR3 contains 12 residues. V gave up 2 bases and J gave up 5 bases, with 9 bases separating them. 5'-RACE, quantitative and with molecular barcodes, yielded the TCR beta libraries. TCRdb independently ran MiXCR on the 5' RACE reads; one entry per CDR3 protein. Of about 250,000 distinct CDR3 sequences listed, roughly 25% were seen once; the top ten hold about 0.6%. This clonotype was observed many times. Its antigen is unidentified. This sequence originates from a male donor with ankylosing spondylitis or in good health (not recorded which). The sequenced material came from blood, either unsorted or a sorted T cell fraction (not recorded which). The rearrangement uses TRBV20-1 and TRBJ1-1; no clear D. CDR3 nucleotide sequence: TGCAGTGCTAGACAGGCTGAGACTGAAGCTTTCTTT. Translating it yields CSARQAETEAFF.